The 9 T cell receptor beta chains given below trace back to one sample, sequenced in a study of cytomegalovirus exposure and HLA in healthy donors. It was with 60 Vbeta and 13 Jbeta primers that the PCR ran. TCRdb's copy holds only in-frame clones and misses some; the assay was immunoSEQ multiplex PCR. Among 200,000 to 250,000 clones listed, around four fifths were seen once. Input material: PBMCs. The origin of the receptors is a middle-aged woman in good health and CMV-seronegative.

The CDR3 DNA reads as TGCGCCAGCCGGGGGACGCCTAGCGGGGGTTCACCCCTCCACTTT. It is translated as CASRGTPSGGSPLHF. This chain joins TRBV10-2 and TRBJ1-6, with D perhaps matching TRBD1 (5 bases). V was shortened by 8 bases and J by 9 bases, with 20 bases between the two germline ends. The CDR3 runs 15 residues. Germline CDR1 WSHSY, CDR2 SAAADI.

The V gene is TRBV5-1, the J gene TRBJ1-2; D remains ambiguous. With 4 bases removed from V and 2 bases from J, the gap between germline ends came to 9 bases. The CDR3 consists of 13 residues. Per the germline V gene, CDR1 is SGHRS and CDR2 is YFSETQ. CDR3 sequence: CASSTEVNYGYTF. Written as DNA, the CDR3 is TGCGCCAGCAGCACCGAGGTAAACTATGGCTACACCTTC.

The chain carries TRBV6-5 and TRBJ2-1, with 11 bases identical to TRBD2. The trim removed 10 bases at V and 7 bases at J, leaving 12 bases unmatched. The CDR3 totals 15 residues. Germline CDR1 and CDR2: MNHEY and SVGAGI. The CDR3: CATGLRTSGLNEQFF. The DNA of the CDR3 is TGTGCCACCGGCCTGAGGACTAGCGGGCTAAATGAGCAGTTCTTC.

This clone has a handful of counts. CDR3 coding DNA: TGTGCCAGCAGTCCGGACAGGAACTACGAGCAGTACTTC. It specifies CASSPDRNYEQYF. The chain couples TRBV5-4 to TRBJ2-7; 7 nucleotides line up with TRBD1. Unmatched junction bases numbered 5, after V lost 5 bases and J lost 3 bases. There are 13 residues in the CDR3. The germline V gene encodes CDR1 SGHNT and CDR2 YYREEE (reference sequence).

The chain links TRBV27 to TRBJ1-2; unclear D gene. CDR1 and CDR2 (germline): MNHEY, SMNVEV (reference sequence). The CDR3 contains 14 residues. V lost 8 bases, J lost 6 bases, and 19 bases lay in between. The CDR3 loop is CASHRAGSVDGYTF. For the CDR3, the DNA is TGTGCCAGCCACCGGGCGGGGTCGGTCGATGGCTACACCTTC.

CDR3 DNA: TGTGCCAGCAGCCCGGGGTCTACTGGAAACACCATATATTTT. This gives the protein CASSPGSTGNTIYF. The chain has TRBV9 and TRBJ1-3, with D unclear. Trimming pared 4 bases from V and 2 bases from J, leaving 10 bases between. Per germline, CDR1 SGDLS and CDR2 YYNGEE. The CDR3 extends over 14 amino acids.

The table lists this clone with a count of one. This chain connects TRBV28 to TRBJ2-2; 8 nucleotides line up with TRBD1. Looked up from germline, CDR1 is MDHEN and CDR2 is SYDVKM. Trimming at V came to 5 bases and at J to 7 bases, leaving 3 bases not matched to a gene. This CDR3 has 13 amino acids. The CDR3 DNA is TGTGCCAGCAGTGTCACAGGGGGCGGGGAGCTGTTTTTT. It yields the protein CASSVTGGGELFF. Supplemented by reference TRBV28 and TRBJ2-2, the full variable domain reads DVKVTQSSRYLVKRTGEKVFLECVQDMDHENMFWYRQDPGLGLRLIYFSYDVKMKEKGDIPEGYSVSREKKERFSLILESASTNQTSMYLCASSVTGGGELFFGEGSRLTVL.

This chain connects TRBV30 to TRBJ2-7, with a weak D call TRBD1 (5 bases). This CDR3 contains 13 residues. The germline CDR1 and CDR2 sequences are GTSNPN and SVGIG (reference sequence). With 6 bases removed from V and 1 base from J, the gap between germline ends came to 13 bases. The CDR3 here is CACITGISYEQYF. CDR3 nucleotide sequence: TGTGCCTGTATTACAGGCATTTCCTACGAGCAGTACTTC.

This clone was counted once. A junction boundary mismatches the germline segment, possibly from a read error. J is TRBJ1-5 and V is TRBV7-9; D not resolved. The CDR3 extends over 12 amino acids. CDR1 is SEHNR, CDR2 FQNEAQ, per germline (reference sequence). The CDR3 DNA follows: TGTTCCAGCAGCCCTTCTCCGGGGCCCCAGCATTTT. This encodes CSSSPSPGPQHF. Variable domain in full (rest from reference TRBV7-9 and TRBJ1-5): DTGVSQNPRHKITKRGQNVTFRCDPISEHNRLYWYRQTLGQGPEFLTYFQNEAQLEKSRLLSDRFSAERPKGSFSTLEIQRTEQGDSAMYLCSSSPSPGPQHFGDGTRLSIL.